This TCR beta chain derives from a study of blood T cell repertoires in COVID-19. Study processing details: Reference gene primer amplification in the assay estimated nucleated cell counts. The table came from immunoSEQ multiplex PCR; TCRdb's copy has only in-frame clones and leaves some out. Clone size and the V and J calls come from that table; the DNA yielded D and trimming. The table has 220,000 or so clones, approximately 82% seen once; the top ten hold approximately 1.9%. The sequence was collected from a woman older than 75 with acute or convalescent COVID-19. Material for sequencing was peripheral blood.

The CDR3 sequence: CATGTGSYEQYF. The CDR3 nucleotides read TGTGCCACAGGGACAGGTTCCTACGAGCAGTACTTC. V is TRBV2 and J is TRBJ2-7; 8 bases line up with TRBD1. This CDR3 is built from 12 residues. The germline V gene has CDR1 SNHLY and CDR2 FYNNEI. Trimming cost V 10 bases and J 1 base; bases outside gene matches: 3.